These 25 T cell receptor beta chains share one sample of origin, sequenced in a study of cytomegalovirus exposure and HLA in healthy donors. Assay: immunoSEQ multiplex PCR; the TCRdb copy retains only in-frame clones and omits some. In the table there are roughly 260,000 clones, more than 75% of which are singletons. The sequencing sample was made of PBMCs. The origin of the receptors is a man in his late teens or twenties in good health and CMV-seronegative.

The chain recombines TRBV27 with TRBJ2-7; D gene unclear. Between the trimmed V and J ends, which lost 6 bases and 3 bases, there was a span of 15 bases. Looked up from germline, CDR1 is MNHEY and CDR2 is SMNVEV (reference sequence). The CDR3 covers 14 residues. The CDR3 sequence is CASSADIVFYEQYF. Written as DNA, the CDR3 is TGTGCCAGCAGCGCAGACATAGTCTTCTACGAGCAGTACTTC.

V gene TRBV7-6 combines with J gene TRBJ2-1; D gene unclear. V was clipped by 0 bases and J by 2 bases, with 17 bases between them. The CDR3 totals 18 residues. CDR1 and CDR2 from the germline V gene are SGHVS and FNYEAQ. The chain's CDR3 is CASSLASRLRLTYNEQFF. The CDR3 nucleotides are TGTGCCAGCAGCTTAGCGTCCAGACTCCGACTTACCTACAATGAGCAGTTCTTC.

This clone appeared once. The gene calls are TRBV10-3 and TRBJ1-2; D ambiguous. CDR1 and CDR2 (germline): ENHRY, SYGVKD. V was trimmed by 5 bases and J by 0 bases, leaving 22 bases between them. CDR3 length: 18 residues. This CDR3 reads CAISHYSLDPEANYGYTF. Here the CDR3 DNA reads TGTGCCATCAGTCACTATTCGTTAGATCCTGAAGCTAACTATGGCTACACCTTC.

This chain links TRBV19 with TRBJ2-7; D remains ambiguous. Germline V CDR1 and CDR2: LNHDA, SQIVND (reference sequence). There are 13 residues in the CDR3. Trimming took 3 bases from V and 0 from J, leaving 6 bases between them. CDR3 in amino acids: CASSITYSYEQYF. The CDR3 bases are TGTGCCAGTAGTATTACATACTCCTACGAGCAGTACTTC.

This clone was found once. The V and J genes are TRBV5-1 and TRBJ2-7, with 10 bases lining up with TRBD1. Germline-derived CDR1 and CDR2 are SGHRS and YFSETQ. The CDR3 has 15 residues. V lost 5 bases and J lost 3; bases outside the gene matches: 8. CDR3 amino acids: CASSRDRDRGYEQYF. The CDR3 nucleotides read TGCGCCAGCAGTCGGGACCGGGACAGGGGCTACGAGCAGTACTTC.

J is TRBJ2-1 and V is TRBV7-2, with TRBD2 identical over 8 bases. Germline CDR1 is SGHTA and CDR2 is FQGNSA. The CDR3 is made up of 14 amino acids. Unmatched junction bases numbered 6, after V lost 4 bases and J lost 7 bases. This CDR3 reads CASSYGGARNEQFF. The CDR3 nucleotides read TGTGCCAGCAGCTACGGGGGGGCCAGGAATGAGCAGTTCTTC.

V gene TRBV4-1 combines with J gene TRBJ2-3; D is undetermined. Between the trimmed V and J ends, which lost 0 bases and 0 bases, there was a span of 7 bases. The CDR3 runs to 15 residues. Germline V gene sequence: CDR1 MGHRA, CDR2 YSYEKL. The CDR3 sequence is CASSQESRSTDTQYF. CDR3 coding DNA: TGCGCCAGCAGCCAAGAGTCGAGGAGCACAGATACGCAGTATTTT.

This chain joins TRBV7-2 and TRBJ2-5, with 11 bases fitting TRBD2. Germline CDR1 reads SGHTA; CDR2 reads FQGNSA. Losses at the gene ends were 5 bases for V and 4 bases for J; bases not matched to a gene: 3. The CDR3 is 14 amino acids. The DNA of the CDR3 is TGTGCCAGCAGCCGTAGCGGGAGGGTAGAGACCCAGTACTTC. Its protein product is CASSRSGRVETQYF.

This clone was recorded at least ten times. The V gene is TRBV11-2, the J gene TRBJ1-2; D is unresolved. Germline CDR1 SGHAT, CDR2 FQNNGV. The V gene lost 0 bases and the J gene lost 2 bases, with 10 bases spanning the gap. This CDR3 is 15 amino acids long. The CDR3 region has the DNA TGTGCCAGCAGCTTAGATCGAGGGCGGAACTATGGCTACACCTTC. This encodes CASSLDRGRNYGYTF.

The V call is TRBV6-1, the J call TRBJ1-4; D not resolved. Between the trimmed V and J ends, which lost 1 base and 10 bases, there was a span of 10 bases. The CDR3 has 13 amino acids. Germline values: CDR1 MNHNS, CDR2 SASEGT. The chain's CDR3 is CASSEDKNGKLFF. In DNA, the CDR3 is TGTGCCAGCAGTGAAGATAAGAACGGAAAACTGTTTTTT.

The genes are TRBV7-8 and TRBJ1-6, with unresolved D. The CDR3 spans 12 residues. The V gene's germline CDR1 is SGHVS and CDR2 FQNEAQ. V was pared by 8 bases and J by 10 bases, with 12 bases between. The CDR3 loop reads CASSDPGSPLHF. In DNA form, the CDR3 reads TGTGCCAGCTCGGACCCGGGATCACCCCTCCACTTT.

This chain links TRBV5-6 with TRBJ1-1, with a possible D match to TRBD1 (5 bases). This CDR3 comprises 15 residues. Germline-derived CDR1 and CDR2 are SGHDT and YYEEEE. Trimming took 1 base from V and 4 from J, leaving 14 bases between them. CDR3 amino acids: CASSLWLRGSTEAFF. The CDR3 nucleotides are TGTGCCAGCAGCTTGTGGCTTCGGGGGAGCACTGAAGCTTTCTTT.

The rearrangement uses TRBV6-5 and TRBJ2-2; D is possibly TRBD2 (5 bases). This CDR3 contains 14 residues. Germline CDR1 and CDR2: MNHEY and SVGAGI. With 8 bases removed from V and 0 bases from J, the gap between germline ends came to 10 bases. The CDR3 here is CASATGTNTGELFF. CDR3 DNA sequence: TGTGCCAGCGCAACCGGGACGAACACCGGGGAGCTGTTTTTT.

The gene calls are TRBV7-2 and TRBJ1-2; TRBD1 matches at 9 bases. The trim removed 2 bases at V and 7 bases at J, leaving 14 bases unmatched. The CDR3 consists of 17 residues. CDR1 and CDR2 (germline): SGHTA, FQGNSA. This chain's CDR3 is CASSLFSRGGTGSGYTF. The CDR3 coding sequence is TGTGCCAGCAGCTTATTTAGTCGGGGAGGGACAGGGAGTGGCTACACCTTC.

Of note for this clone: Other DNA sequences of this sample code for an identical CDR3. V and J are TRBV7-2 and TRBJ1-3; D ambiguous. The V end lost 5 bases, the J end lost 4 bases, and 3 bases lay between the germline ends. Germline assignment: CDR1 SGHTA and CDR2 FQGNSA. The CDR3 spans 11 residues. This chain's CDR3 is CASSQGNTIYF. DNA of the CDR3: TGTGCCAGCAGCCAAGGAAACACCATATATTTT.

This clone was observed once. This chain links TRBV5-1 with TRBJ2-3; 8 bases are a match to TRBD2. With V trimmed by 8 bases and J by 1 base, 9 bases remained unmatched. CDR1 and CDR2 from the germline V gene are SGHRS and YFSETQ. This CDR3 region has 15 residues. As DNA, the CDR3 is TGCGCCAGAAAGAACATGCGGGGGGGCACAGATACGCAGTATTTT. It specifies CARKNMRGGTDTQYF.

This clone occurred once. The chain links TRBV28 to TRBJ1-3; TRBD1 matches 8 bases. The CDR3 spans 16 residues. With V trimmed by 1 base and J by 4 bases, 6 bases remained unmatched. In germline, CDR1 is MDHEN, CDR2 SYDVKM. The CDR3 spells CASSLSQGATGNTIYF. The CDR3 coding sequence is TGTGCCAGCAGTTTATCGCAGGGGGCGACCGGAAACACCATATATTTT.

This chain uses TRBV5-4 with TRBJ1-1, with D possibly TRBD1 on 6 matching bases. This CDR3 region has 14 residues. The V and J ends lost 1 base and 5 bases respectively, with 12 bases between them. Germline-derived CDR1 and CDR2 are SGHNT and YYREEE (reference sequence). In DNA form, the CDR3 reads TGTGCCAGCAGCTTGCCGGGGCAGGGGACTGAAGCTTTCTTT. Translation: CASSLPGQGTEAFF.

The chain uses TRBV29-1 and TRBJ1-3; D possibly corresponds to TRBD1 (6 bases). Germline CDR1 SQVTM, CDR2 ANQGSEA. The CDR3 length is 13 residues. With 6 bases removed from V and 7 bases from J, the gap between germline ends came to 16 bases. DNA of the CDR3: TGCAGCGTAGTAACGGTACAGGGCAACACCATATATTTT. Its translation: CSVVTVQGNTIYF.

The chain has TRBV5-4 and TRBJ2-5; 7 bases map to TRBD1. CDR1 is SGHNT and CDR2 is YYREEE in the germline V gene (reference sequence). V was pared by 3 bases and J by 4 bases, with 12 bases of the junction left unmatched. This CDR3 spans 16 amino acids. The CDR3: CASSYKTGAWRETQYF. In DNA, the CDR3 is TGTGCCAGCAGCTATAAAACAGGGGCCTGGCGAGAGACCCAGTACTTC.

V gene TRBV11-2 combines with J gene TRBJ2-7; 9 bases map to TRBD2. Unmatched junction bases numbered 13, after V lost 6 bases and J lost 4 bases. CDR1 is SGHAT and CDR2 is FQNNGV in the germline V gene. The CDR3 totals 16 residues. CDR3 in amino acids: CASSQFSAGGMYEQYF. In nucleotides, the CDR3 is TGTGCCAGCAGTCAATTTAGCGCGGGAGGGATGTACGAGCAGTACTTC. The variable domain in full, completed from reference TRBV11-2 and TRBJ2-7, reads EAGVAQSPRYKIIEKRQSVAFWCNPISGHATLYWYQQILGQGPKLLIQFQNNGVVDDSQLPKDRFSAERLKGVDSTLKIQPAKLEDSAVYLCASSQFSAGGMYEQYFGPGTRLTVT.

As DNA, the CDR3 is TGTGCCAGCAGGGTACCGGGACTGTCCTCCTACGAGCAGTACTTC. Translated, it gives CASRVPGLSSYEQYF. V and J are TRBV28 and TRBJ2-7, with a tentative D call TRBD2 (6 bases). V shed 6 bases and J shed 0 bases, with 15 bases lying between them. The CDR3 has 15 amino acids. Germline lookup yields CDR1 MDHEN and CDR2 SYDVKM.

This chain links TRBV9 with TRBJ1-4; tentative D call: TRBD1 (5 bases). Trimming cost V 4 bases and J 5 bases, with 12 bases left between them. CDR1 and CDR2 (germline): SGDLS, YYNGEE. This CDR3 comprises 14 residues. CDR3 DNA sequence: TGTGCCAGCAGCCCGGACACCAGCAATGAAAAACTGTTTTTT. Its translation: CASSPDTSNEKLFF.

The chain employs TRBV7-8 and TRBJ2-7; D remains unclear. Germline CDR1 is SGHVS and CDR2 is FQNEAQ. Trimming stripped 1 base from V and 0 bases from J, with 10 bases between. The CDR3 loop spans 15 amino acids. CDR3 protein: CASSLGSRSSYEQYF. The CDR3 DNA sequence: TGTGCCAGCAGCTTAGGGTCCCGGAGCTCCTACGAGCAGTACTTC. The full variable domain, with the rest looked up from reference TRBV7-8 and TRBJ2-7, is GAGVSQSPRYKVAKRGQDVALRCDPISGHVSLFWYQQALGQGPEFLTYFQNEAQLDKSGLPSDRFFAERPEGSVSTLKIQRTQQEDSAVYLCASSLGSRSSYEQYFGPGTRLTVT.

CDR3 sequence (DNA): TGTGCCAGCAGCTTGGAGGTCATCCACGAGCAGTACTTC. This translates into CASSLEVIHEQYF. V gene TRBV11-2 combines with J gene TRBJ2-7; D perhaps matches TRBD2 (5 bases). Germline CDR1 reads SGHAT; CDR2 reads FQNNGV. Trimming took off 3 bases at V and 5 bases at J, with 11 bases between the two ends. The CDR3 extends over 13 amino acids.